This T cell receptor (beta chain) was sequenced in a study of T-cell memory formation after mild COVID-19. This clonotype was detected a few times. The CDR3 extends over 15 amino acids. V gave up 3 bases and J gave up 4 bases, with 15 bases separating them. TCRdb called the 5' RACE reads again in MiXCR, with one record for every CDR3 protein. This sample yields roughly 300,000 distinct CDR3 sequences, of which roughly 17% are seen a single time; roughly 23% belongs to the top ten. The clonotype originates from a man aged 18 to 29 who had mild COVID-19 (a few samples of this study predate the infection). Cell type and time point are not known. The chain is built from TRBV12-3 or TRBV12-4 and TRBJ2-5; tentatively, D is TRBD1 or TRBD2 (5 bases each). Input material: PBMCs or a T cell subset sorted from them (not recorded which). In DNA, the CDR3 is TGTGCCAGCAGTTTTGGGACGACTCAAAGAGAGACCCAGTACTTC. Translation gives CASSFGTTQRETQYF.